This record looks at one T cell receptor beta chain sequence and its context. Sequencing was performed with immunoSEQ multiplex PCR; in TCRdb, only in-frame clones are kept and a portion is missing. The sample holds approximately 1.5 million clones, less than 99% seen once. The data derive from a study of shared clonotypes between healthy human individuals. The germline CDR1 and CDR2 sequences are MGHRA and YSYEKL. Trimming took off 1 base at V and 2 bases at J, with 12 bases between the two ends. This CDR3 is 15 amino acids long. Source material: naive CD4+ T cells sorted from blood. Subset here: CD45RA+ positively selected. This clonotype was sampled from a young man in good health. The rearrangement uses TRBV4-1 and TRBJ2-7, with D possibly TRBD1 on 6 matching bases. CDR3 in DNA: TGCGCCAGCAGCCAAGGGACAGTGGGAACCTACGAGCAGTACTTC. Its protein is CASSQGTVGTYEQYF.